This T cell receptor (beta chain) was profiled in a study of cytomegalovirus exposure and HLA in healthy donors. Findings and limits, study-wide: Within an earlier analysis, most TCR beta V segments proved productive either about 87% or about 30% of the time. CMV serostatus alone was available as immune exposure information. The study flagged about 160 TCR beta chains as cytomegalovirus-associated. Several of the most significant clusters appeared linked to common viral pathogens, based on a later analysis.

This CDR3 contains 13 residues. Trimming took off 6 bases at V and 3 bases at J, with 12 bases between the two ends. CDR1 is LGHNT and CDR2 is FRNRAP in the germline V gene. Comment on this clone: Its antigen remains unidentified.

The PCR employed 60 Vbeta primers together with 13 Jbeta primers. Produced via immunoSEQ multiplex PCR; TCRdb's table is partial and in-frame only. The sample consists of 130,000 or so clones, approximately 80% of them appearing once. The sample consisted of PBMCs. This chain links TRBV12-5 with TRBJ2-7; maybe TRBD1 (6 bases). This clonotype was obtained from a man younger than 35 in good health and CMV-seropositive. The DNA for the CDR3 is TGTGCTAGTGGACCACCGGGACACTACGAGCAGTACTTC. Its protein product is CASGPPGHYEQYF.